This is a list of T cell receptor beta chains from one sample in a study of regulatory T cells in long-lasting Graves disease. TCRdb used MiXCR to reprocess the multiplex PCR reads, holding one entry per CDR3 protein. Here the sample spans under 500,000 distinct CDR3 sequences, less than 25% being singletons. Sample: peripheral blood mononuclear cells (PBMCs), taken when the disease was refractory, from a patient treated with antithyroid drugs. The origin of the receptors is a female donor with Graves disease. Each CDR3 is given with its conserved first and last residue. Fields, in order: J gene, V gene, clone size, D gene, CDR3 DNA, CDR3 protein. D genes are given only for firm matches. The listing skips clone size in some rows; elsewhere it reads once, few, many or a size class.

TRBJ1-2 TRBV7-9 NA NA TGTGCCAGCAGCCCCCCGTCACCATCGCGAAACTATGGCTACACCTTC CASSPPSPSRNYGYTF
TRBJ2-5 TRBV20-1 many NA TGCAGTGCTAGGGACAACGCAGGGACCCAGTACTTC CSARDNAGTQYF
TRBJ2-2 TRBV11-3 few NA TGTGCCAGCAGCTTAGATCGGCGGGGAACCGGGGAGCTGTTTTTT CASSLDRRGTGELFF
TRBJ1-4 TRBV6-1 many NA TGTGCCAGCGGCCTACTGACTGGGGCCGAAAAACTGTTTTTT CASGLLTGAEKLFF
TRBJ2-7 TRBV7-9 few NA TGTGCCAGCAGCCAGACAGGCGAGCAGTACTTC CASSQTGEQYF
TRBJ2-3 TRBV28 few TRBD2 TGTGCCAGCAGTTCATCTAGCGGTTGGTACACAGATACGCAGTATTTT CASSSSSGWYTDTQYF
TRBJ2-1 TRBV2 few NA TGTGCCAGCAGTGAAAGGTGGGGGGAGAACCAGTTCTTC CASSERWGENQFF
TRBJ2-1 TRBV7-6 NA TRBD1 TGTGCCAGCAGCGCAGACAGGGCGGCTGAGCAGTTCTTC CASSADRAAEQFF
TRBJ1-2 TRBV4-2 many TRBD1 TGTGCCAGCAGCCAAGATCTCGGCAGGGGGGGTGGCTACACCTTC CASSQDLGRGGGYTF
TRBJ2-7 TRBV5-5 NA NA TGTGCCAGCAGCCAGCCAATACCCAACGAGCAGTACTTC CASSQPIPNEQYF
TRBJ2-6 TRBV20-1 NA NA TGCAGTGTCCGTTTACCCGGGGCCAACGTCCTGACTTTC CSVRLPGANVLTF
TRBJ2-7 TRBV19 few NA TGTGCCAGTAGCGCCGGGACACAGAGCTCCTACGAGCAGTACTTC CASSAGTQSSYEQYF
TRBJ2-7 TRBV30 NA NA TGTGCCTGGAGTGTAGGGACCAGTTCCTACGAGCAGTACTTC CAWSVGTSSYEQYF
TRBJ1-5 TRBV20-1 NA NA TGCAGTGCTCGAGGGGATCAGCCCCAGCATTTT CSARGDQPQHF
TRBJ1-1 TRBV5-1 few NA TGCGCCAGCAGCCGGGACTCTTGGACTGAAGCTTTCTTT CASSRDSWTEAFF